A selection of T cell receptor beta chains follows, all from one sample in a study of T-cell reconstitution after alpha-beta-depleted transplantation in children. TCRdb redid the calling of the PCR reads with MiXCR, one entry per CDR3 protein. The table lists more than 200,000 distinct CDR3 sequences, roughly 26% of them singletons. The material was PBMCs, obtained before TCRalphabeta/CD19-depleted stem cell transplant. The receptors derive from a girl aged 2-10 years with Fanconi anemia, due to receive a stem cell transplant. CDR3s include the opening cysteine and the closing phenylalanine or tryptophan. The D gene is left open where the match is weak. Clone size is not always given. Where it is, it says once, few, many or a class for expanded clones.

j_gene,abundance,d_gene,len,v_gene,CDR3aa,CDR3nt
TRBJ2-5,many,-,12,TRBV18,CASSNRAETQYF,TGTGCCAGCTCGAACAGGGCCGAGACCCAGTACTTC
TRBJ1-2,few,-,14,TRBV18,CASSPPQPNYGYTF,TGTGCCAGCTCACCACCGCAACCTAACTATGGCTACACCTTC
TRBJ1-4,many,TRBD1,14,TRBV28,CASSRQGGDEKLFF,TGTGCCAGCAGCCGACAGGGAGGGGATGAAAAACTGTTTTTT
TRBJ2-7,-,-,13,TRBV10-2,CASSERETYEQYF,TGCGCCAGCAGTGAGCGGGAGACCTACGAGCAGTACTTC
TRBJ2-2,-,TRBD1,16,TRBV7-2,CASSLAQGGATGELFF,TGTGCCAGCAGCTTAGCGCAAGGGGGCGCAACCGGGGAGCTGTTTTTT
TRBJ2-3,few,-,16,TRBV7-2,CASSFGWGESTDTQYF,TGTGCCAGCAGCTTTGGATGGGGGGAGAGCACAGATACGCAGTATTTT
TRBJ2-1,many,TRBD2,16,TRBV24-1,CATSDPRTSGKDEQFF,TGTGCCACCAGTGACCCCCGGACTAGCGGGAAAGATGAGCAGTTCTTC
TRBJ2-3,-,TRBD2,15,TRBV20-1,CSASLHERGVDTQYF,TGCAGTGCCTCACTTCACGAGCGGGGGGTAGATACGCAGTATTTT
TRBJ2-2,many,-,12,TRBV29-1,CSVGGPTGELFF,TGCAGCGTTGGGGGCCCCACCGGGGAGCTGTTTTTT
TRBJ2-5,few,-,14,TRBV18,CASSPYLAQETQYF,TGTGCCAGCTCACCATACTTGGCACAAGAGACCCAGTACTTC
TRBJ2-1,-,-,15,TRBV28,CASSFGGAVGNEQFF,TGTGCCAGCAGTTTCGGGGGCGCAGTAGGCAATGAGCAGTTCTTC
TRBJ2-1,many,-,14,TRBV20-1,CSAKLYFGYNEQFF,TGCAGTGCTAAGTTGTATTTTGGCTACAATGAGCAGTTCTTC
TRBJ2-1,-,-,16,TRBV4-2,CASSQALASTYNEQFF,TGTGCCAGCAGCCAAGCGCTAGCGTCAACCTACAATGAGCAGTTCTTC
TRBJ2-1,few,-,16,TRBV20-1,CSARGFTLFLANEQFF,TGCAGTGCTAGAGGCTTTACGTTGTTCCTAGCGAATGAGCAGTTCTTC
TRBJ2-3,many,TRBD2,15,TRBV5-1,CASSMTSPQVGTQYF,TGCGCCAGCAGCATGACTAGCCCCCAAGTAGGTACGCAGTATTTT
TRBJ2-1,many,-,14,TRBV6-5,CASSYYAGRDEQFF,TGTGCCAGCAGTTATTACGCGGGTCGGGATGAGCAGTTCTTC
TRBJ2-7,many,TRBD1,15,TRBV27,CASSRPGQGPHEQYF,TGTGCCAGCAGCCGGCCGGGACAGGGTCCCCACGAGCAGTACTTC
TRBJ2-5,few,TRBD1,14,TRBV7-7,CASSFDRVGETQYF,TGTGCCAGCAGCTTCGACAGGGTGGGAGAGACCCAGTACTTC
TRBJ2-7,-,-,15,TRBV4-2,CASSRGSSDSYEQYF,TGTGCCAGCAGCCGAGGTTCTAGCGACTCCTACGAGCAGTACTTC
TRBJ2-7,many,-,13,TRBV4-2,CASSQDPGNEQYF,TGTGCCAGCAGCCAAGACCCGGGCAACGAGCAGTACTTC
TRBJ1-3,-,-,15,TRBV10-3,CAISEGGRRGNTIYF,TGTGCCATCAGTGAGGGAGGTAGAAGAGGAAACACCATATATTTT
TRBJ2-7,few,TRBD1,15,TRBV5-1,CASSLVGQGPYEQYF,TGCGCCAGCAGCTTGGTAGGACAGGGGCCCTACGAGCAGTACTTC
TRBJ1-1,many,-,14,TRBV12-3/TRBV12-4,CASSVQGPNTEAFF,TGTGCCAGCAGTGTACAGGGACCCAACACTGAAGCTTTCTTT
TRBJ2-3,many,-,13,TRBV6-4,CASSVSDTDTQYF,TGTGCCAGCAGTGTGTCCGACACAGATACGCAGTATTTT
TRBJ2-5,-,TRBD1,14,TRBV12-3/TRBV12-4,CASSIGQGGETQYF,TGTGCCAGCAGTATTGGACAGGGTGGCGAGACCCAGTACTTC
TRBJ2-5,many,-,14,TRBV29-1,CSAYVGTASETQYF,TGCAGCGCCTATGTGGGAACGGCGAGCGAGACCCAGTACTTC
TRBJ1-1,few,-,14,TRBV2,CASIDTGLGTEAFF,TGTGCCAGCATCGATACAGGCCTGGGCACTGAAGCTTTCTTT
TRBJ2-3,-,-,15,TRBV29-1,CSGAQGTGWEDTQYF,TGCAGCGGTGCCCAAGGAACAGGGTGGGAAGATACGCAGTATTTT
TRBJ2-3,many,-,13,TRBV7-9,CASSSTGADTQYF,TGTGCCAGCAGCTCTACCGGGGCAGATACGCAGTATTTT
TRBJ2-7,many,-,15,TRBV15,CATSRDRQDLYEQYF,TGTGCCACCAGCAGAGATAGACAGGACCTCTACGAGCAGTACTTC
TRBJ2-3,few,-,13,TRBV20-1,CSAFKPATDTQYF,TGCAGTGCTTTTAAACCTGCCACAGATACGCAGTATTTT
TRBJ2-7,few,TRBD1,14,TRBV28,CASSTTTTGGEQYF,TGTGCCAGCAGTACCACAACTACAGGGGGTGAGCAGTACTTC
TRBJ2-7,-,TRBD1,15,TRBV29-1,CSVGPETGGEYEQYF,TGCAGCGTCGGCCCGGAGACAGGGGGCGAATACGAGCAGTACTTC
TRBJ2-3,-,-,16,TRBV27,CASSLYWASGTDTQYF,TGTGCCAGCAGTTTATATTGGGCTAGCGGCACAGATACGCAGTATTTT